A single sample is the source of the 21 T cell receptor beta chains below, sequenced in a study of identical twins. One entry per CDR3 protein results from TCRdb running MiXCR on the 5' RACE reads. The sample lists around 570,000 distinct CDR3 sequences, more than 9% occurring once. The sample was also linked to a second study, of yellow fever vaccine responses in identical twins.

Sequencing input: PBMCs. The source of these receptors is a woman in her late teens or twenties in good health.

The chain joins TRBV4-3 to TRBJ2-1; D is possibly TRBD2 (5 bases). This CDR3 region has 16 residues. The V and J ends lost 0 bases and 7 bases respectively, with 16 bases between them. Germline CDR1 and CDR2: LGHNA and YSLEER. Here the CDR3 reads CASSQDLGVSINEQFF. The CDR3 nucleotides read TGCGCCAGCAGCCAAGATCTCGGGGTATCCATAAATGAGCAGTTCTTC.

CDR3 loop: CASSPRTYTQYF. In nucleotides, the CDR3 is TGTGCCAGCAGTCCCCGGACCTATACGCAGTATTTT. The chain couples TRBV12-3 or TRBV12-4 to TRBJ2-3, with unresolved D. Trimming removed 5 bases from V and 7 bases from J, with 10 bases in between. The CDR3 runs 12 residues.

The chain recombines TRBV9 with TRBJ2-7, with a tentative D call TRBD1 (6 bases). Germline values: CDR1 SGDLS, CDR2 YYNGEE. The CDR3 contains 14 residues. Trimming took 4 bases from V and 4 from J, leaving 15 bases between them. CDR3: CASSTRTADYEQYF. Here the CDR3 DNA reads TGTGCCAGCAGCACACGGACAGCAGATTACGAGCAGTACTTC.

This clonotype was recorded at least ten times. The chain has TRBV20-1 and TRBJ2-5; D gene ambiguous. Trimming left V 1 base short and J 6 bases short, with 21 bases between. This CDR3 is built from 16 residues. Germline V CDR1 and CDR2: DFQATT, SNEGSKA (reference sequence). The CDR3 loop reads CSARGSAGLHSKTQYF. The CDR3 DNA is TGCAGTGCTAGAGGTTCGGCCGGGCTACACTCGAAGACCCAGTACTTC.

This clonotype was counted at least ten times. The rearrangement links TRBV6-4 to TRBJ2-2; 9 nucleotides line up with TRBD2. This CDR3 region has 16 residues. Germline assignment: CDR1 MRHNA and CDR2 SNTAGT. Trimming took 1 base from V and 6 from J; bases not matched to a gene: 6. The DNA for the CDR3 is TGTGCCAGCAGTGACTTCCCAGCGGGAGGTGCCGGGGAGCTGTTTTTT. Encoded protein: CASSDFPAGGAGELFF.

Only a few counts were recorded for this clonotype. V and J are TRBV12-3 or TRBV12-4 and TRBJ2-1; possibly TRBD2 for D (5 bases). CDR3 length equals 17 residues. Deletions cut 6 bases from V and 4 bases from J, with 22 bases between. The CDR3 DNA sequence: TGTGCCAGCAGCACCGACCCTTGGCGAGCGGAATACAATGAGCAGTTCTTC. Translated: CASSTDPWRAEYNEQFF.

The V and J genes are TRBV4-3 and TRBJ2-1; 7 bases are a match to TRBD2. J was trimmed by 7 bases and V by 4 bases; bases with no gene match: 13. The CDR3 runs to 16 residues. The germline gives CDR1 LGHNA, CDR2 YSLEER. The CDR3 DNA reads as TGCGCCAGCAGCCCAACGGGCGGCGGGAGAGGGAATGAGCAGTTCTTC. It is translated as CASSPTGGGRGNEQFF.

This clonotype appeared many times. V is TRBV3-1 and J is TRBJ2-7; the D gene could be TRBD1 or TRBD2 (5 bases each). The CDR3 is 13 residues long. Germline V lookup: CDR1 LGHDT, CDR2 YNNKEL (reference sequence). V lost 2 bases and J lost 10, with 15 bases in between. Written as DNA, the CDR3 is TGTGCCAGCAGCCAATCCAATCTGGGACCCCAGTACTTC. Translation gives CASSQSNLGPQYF.

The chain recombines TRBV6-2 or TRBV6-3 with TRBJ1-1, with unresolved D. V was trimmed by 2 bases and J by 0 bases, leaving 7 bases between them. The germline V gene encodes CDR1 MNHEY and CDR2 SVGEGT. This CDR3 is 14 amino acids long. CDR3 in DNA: TGTGCCAGCAGTTACCTAGGCCTGAACACTGAAGCTTTCTTT. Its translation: CASSYLGLNTEAFF.

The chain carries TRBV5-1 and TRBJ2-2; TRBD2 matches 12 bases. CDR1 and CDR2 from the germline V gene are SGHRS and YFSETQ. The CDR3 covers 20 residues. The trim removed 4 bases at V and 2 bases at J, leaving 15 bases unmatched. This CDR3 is CASSPGNRLAGARNTGELFF. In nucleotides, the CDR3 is TGCGCCAGCAGCCCGGGGAATCGACTAGCGGGGGCTCGTAACACCGGGGAGCTGTTTTTT.

In DNA form, the CDR3 reads TGTGCCAGCAGTTTAGGGTATAGATACTTC. Its translation is CASSLGYRYF. The chain is built from TRBV12-3 or TRBV12-4 and TRBJ2-4; D call uncertain. CDR3 length: 10 residues. V lost 1 base and J lost 16, with 8 bases in between.

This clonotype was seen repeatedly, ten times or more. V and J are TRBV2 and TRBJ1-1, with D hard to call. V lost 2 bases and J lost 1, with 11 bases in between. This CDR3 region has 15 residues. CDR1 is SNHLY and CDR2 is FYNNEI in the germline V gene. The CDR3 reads CASSESVWGNTEAFF. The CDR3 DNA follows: TGTGCCAGCAGTGAATCGGTCTGGGGGAACACTGAAGCTTTCTTT.

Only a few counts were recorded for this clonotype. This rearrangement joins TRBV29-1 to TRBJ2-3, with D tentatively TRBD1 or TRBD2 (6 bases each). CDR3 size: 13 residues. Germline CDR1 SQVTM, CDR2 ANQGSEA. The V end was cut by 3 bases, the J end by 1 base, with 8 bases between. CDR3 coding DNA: TGCAGCGTTGAGAGGGGGGGCACAGATACGCAGTATTTT. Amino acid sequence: CSVERGGTDTQYF.

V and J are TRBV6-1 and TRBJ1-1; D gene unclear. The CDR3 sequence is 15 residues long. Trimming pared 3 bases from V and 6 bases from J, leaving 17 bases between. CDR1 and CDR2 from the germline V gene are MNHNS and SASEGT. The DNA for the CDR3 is TGTGCCAGCAGTGATGGGGAGAGGAAAGTCGCTGAAGCTTTCTTT. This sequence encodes CASSDGERKVAEAFF.

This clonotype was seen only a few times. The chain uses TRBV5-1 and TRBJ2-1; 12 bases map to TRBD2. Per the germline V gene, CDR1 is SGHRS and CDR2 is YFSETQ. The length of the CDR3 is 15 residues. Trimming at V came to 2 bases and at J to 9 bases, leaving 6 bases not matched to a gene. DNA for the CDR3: TGCGCCAGCAGCTTCCGACTAGCGGGGGATGGTGAGCAGTTCTTC. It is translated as CASSFRLAGDGEQFF.

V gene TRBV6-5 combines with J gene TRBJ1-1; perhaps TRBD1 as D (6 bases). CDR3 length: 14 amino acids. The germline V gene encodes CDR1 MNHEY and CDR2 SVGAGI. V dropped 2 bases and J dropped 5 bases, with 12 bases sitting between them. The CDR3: CASSYPSRGTEAFF. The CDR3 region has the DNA TGTGCCAGCAGTTACCCCAGCAGGGGTACTGAAGCTTTCTTT.

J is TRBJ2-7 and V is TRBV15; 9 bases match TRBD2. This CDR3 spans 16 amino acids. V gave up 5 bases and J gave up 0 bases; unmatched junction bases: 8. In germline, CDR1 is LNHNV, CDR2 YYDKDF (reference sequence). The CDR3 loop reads CATSLRSGRFSYEQYF. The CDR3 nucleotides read TGTGCCACCAGCCTTAGGAGCGGGAGGTTCTCCTACGAGCAGTACTTC.

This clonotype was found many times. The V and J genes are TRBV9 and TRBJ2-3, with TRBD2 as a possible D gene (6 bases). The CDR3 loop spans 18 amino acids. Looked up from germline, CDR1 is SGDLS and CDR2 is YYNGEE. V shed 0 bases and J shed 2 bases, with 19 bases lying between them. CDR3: CASSVAGQTWGDTDTQYF. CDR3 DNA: TGTGCCAGCAGCGTAGCTGGACAAACGTGGGGGGACACAGATACGCAGTATTTT.

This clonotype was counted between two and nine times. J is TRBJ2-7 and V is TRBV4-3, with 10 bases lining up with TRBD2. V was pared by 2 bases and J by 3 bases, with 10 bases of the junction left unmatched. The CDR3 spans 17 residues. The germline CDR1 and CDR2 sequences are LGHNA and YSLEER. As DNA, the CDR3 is TGCGCCAGCAGCCAATCCCCCCCTAGCGGGAGTGGCTACGAGCAGTACTTC. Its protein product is CASSQSPPSGSGYEQYF.

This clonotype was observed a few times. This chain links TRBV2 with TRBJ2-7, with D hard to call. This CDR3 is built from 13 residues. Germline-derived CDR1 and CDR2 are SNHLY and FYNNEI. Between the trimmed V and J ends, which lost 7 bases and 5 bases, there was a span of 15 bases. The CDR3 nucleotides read TGTGCCAGCATTTGGCAACGCGACAACGAGCAGTACTTC. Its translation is CASIWQRDNEQYF.

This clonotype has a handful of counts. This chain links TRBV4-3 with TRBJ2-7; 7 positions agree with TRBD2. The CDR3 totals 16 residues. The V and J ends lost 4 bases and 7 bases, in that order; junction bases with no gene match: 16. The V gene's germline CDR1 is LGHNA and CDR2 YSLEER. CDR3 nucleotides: TGCGCCAGCAGCCCCGAAGGGGAGGCGGGAGCGCGGGAGCAGTACTTC. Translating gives CASSPEGEAGAREQYF.